Many counts were recorded for the clone carrying this TCR beta chain. Its target is unknown. Germline trimming cut 3 bases from V and 5 bases from J; bases unmatched to any gene: 7. Per germline, CDR1 WNHNN and CDR2 SYGVQD (reference sequence). The CDR3 runs 16 residues. The record originates from a study of T cells in Graves' hyperthyroidism and ophthalmopathy. General observations from the study: Researchers found most expanded thyroid clonotypes above 0.001 in blood as well.

TCR beta CDR3 regions were amplified from RNA. The HTBI primer set served for first-round RT-PCR of the TCR CDR3. TCRdb passed the multiplex PCR reads through MiXCR, listing each CDR3 protein once. The table records around 700,000 distinct CDR3 sequences, 18% of them present only once. The V gene is TRBV10-1, the J gene TRBJ2-1, with 10 nucleotides matching TRBD1. The receptor comes from a woman aged 45-59 years with Graves' hyperthyroidism that later progressed to Graves' ophthalmopathy. The sample comprised blood. CDR3 protein: CASSDPGQGMNNEQFF. Written as DNA, the CDR3 is TGCGCCAGCAGTGACCCGGGACAGGGGATGAACAATGAGCAGTTCTTC.